One sample yielded the 12 T cell receptor beta chains listed below, sequenced in a study of T cells in tuberculosis. Profiling relied on immunoSEQ multiplex PCR, and the TCRdb table lists in-frame clones only, not all of them. The sample has more than 20,000 clones; 85% to 90% are singletons. The source material was PBMCs. The receptors derive from a donor aged 10-29 years with latent tuberculosis or without tuberculosis infection.

The rearrangement links TRBV7-2 to TRBJ1-2; a possible D gene is TRBD1 (6 bases). There are 13 residues in the CDR3. V was trimmed by 6 bases and J by 6 bases, leaving 14 bases between them. Per germline, CDR1 SGHTA and CDR2 FQGNSA. The CDR3 spells CASRTQGSDGYTF. The CDR3 bases are TGTGCCAGCAGGACACAGGGATCCGATGGCTACACCTTC.

The chain is built from TRBV2 and TRBJ1-5; a weak D match, TRBD1 (6 bases). The germline CDR1 and CDR2 sequences are SNHLY and FYNNEI. V gave up 4 bases and J gave up 4 bases, with 11 bases separating them. The CDR3 is 14 residues long. CDR3 sequence (DNA): TGTGCCAGCAGTGCGGGGGGGCCTAATCAGCCCCAGCATTTT. It specifies CASSAGGPNQPQHF.

The V and J genes are TRBV30 and TRBJ1-5, with D perhaps matching TRBD1 (6 bases). The ends were cut back, 0 bases at V and 2 bases at J, with 11 bases in the middle. This CDR3 has 15 amino acids. Germline CDR1 GTSNPN, CDR2 SVGIG (reference sequence). The CDR3 sequence is CAWSVQGIGNQPQHF. As DNA, the CDR3 is TGTGCCTGGAGTGTACAGGGTATCGGCAATCAGCCCCAGCATTTT.

The rearrangement uses TRBV9 and TRBJ1-6; possibly TRBD1 for D (5 bases). The V end was cut by 5 bases, the J end by 5 bases, with 14 bases between. The germline V gene has CDR1 SGDLS and CDR2 YYNGEE. CDR3 length: 15 amino acids. The CDR3 bases are TGTGCCAGCAGGTGGGGCGCGATGAATAATTCACCCCTCCACTTT. This sequence encodes CASRWGAMNNSPLHF.

The V call is TRBV30, the J call TRBJ1-1; D is unclear. V was pared by 1 base and J by 7 bases, with 10 bases between. CDR1 and CDR2 from the germline V gene are GTSNPN and SVGIG (reference sequence). The CDR3 is 12 residues long. The CDR3 region is CAWSARQDEAFF. The DNA of the CDR3 is TGTGCCTGGAGTGCTCGCCAGGATGAAGCTTTCTTT.

This clone is a singleton in its sample. The genes are TRBV21-1 and TRBJ1-2. TRBV21-1 is tagged as a pseudogene. The length of the CDR3 is 16 residues. This CDR3 is CASSARGWGPNYGYTF. CDR3 DNA sequence: TGTGCCAGCAGCGCTCGAGGGTGGGGTCCAAACTATGGCTACACCTTC.

The rearrangement joins TRBV5-1 to TRBJ2-3; D gene unclear. The ends were cut back, 1 base at V and 4 bases at J, with 7 bases in the middle. The germline V gene has CDR1 SGHRS and CDR2 YFSETQ. The CDR3 is 13 amino acids. Written as DNA, the CDR3 is TGCGCCAGCAGCTTGACGGTGGCAGATACGCAGTATTTT. Its protein product is CASSLTVADTQYF.

V is TRBV30 and J is TRBJ1-6; 7 bases match TRBD1. The CDR3 sequence is 14 residues long. Germline V gene sequence: CDR1 GTSNPN, CDR2 SVGIG (reference sequence). Trimming cost V 2 bases and J 10 bases; bases outside gene matches: 8. The CDR3 sequence: CAWSIQGFDSPLHF. The CDR3 nucleotides read TGTGCCTGGAGTATACAGGGGTTCGACTCACCCCTCCACTTT.

The chain couples TRBV6-5 to TRBJ2-2, with 7 bases matching TRBD1. J was trimmed by 5 bases and V by 5 bases; bases with no gene match: 5. The length of the CDR3 is 14 residues. Per the germline V gene, CDR1 is MNHEY and CDR2 is SVGAGI. This CDR3 is CASSNHRGTGELFF. In DNA, the CDR3 is TGTGCCAGCAGTAACCACAGGGGTACCGGGGAGCTGTTTTTT.

The rearrangement links TRBV19 to TRBJ1-2; D is unresolved. There are 16 residues in the CDR3. V was shortened by 5 bases and J by 5 bases, with 21 bases between the two germline ends. Looked up from germline, CDR1 is LNHDA and CDR2 is SQIVND (reference sequence). The CDR3 DNA reads TGTGCCAGTAGTTCAGCGGGCTTCTCCCCCGAATATGGCTACACCTTC. Protein: CASSSAGFSPEYGYTF.

The V gene is TRBV7-2, the J gene TRBJ1-1; no firm D call. The CDR3 covers 11 residues. The V end was cut by 0 bases, the J end by 11 bases, with 7 bases between. The germline V gene encodes CDR1 SGHTA and CDR2 FQGNSA. The CDR3: CASSLARYAFF. Written as DNA, the CDR3 is TGTGCCAGCAGCTTAGCTCGGTACGCTTTCTTT.

CDR3 sequence: CASSDPGGGYNEQFF. CDR3 coding DNA: TGCGCCAGCAGTGACCCCGGGGGGGGCTACAATGAGCAGTTCTTC. The chain carries TRBV10-2 and TRBJ2-1; 8 bases match TRBD2. V was clipped by 3 bases and J by 3 bases; unmatched bases: 4. The germline V gene encodes CDR1 WSHSY and CDR2 SAAADI. There are 15 residues in the CDR3.